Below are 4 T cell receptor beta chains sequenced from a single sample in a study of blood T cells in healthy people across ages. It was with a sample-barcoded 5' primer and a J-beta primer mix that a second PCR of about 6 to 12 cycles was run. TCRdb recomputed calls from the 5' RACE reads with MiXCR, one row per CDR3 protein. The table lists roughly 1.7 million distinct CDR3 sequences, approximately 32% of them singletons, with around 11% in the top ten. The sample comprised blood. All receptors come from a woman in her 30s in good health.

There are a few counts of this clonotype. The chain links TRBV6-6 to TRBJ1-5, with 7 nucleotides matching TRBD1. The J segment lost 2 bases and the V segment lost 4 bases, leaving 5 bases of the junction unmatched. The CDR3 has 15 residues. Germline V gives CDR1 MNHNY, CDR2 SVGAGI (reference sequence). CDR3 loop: CASSSDTGGNQPQHF. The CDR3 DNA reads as TGTGCCAGCAGTTCCGACACAGGGGGCAATCAGCCCCAGCATTTT.

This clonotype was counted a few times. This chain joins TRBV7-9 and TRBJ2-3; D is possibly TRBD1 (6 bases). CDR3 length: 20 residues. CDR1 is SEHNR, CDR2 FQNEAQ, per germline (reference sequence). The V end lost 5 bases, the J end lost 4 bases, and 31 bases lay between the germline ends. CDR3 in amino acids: CASSPGARSGVTAWADTQYF. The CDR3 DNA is TGTGCCAGCAGCCCCGGGGCTCGTTCAGGGGTGACCGCTTGGGCAGATACGCAGTATTTT.

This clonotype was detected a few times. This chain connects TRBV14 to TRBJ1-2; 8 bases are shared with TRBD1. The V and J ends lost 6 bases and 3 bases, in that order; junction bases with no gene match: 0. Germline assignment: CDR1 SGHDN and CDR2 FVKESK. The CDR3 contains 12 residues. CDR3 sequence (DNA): TGTGCCAGCAGGGGACAGGACTATGGCTACACCTTC. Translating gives CASRGQDYGYTF.

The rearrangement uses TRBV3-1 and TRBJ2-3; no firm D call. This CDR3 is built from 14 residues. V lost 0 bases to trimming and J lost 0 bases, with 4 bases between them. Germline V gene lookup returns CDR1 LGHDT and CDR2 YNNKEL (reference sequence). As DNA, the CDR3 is TGTGCCAGCAGCCAAGATGCCAGCACAGATACGCAGTATTTT. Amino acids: CASSQDASTDTQYF.